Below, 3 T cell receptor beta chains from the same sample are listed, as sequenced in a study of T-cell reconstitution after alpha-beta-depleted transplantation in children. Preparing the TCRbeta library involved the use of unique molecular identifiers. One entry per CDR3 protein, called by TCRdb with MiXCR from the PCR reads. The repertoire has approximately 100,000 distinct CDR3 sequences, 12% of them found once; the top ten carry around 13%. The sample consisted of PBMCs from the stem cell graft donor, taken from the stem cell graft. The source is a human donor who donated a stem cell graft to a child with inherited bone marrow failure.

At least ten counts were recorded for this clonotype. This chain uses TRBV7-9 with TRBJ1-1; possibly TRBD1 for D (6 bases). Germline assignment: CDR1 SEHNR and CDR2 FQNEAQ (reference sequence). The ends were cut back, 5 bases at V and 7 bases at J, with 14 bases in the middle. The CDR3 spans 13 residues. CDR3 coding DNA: TGTGCCAGCAGCCCCGGATGGGGGCTTGAAGCTTTCTTT. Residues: CASSPGWGLEAFF.

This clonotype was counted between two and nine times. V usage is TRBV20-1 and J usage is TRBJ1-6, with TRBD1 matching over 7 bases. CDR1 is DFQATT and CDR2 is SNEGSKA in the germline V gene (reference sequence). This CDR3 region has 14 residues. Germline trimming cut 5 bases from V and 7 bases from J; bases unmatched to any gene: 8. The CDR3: CSAGKTGQNSPLHF. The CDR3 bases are TGCAGTGCTGGAAAGACAGGGCAGAATTCACCCCTCCACTTT.

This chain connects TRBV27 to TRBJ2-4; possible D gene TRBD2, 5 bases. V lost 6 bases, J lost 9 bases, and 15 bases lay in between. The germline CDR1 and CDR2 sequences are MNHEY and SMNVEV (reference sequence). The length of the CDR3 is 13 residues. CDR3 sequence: CASSQTTSGIQYF. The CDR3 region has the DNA TGTGCCAGCAGCCAGACTACATCCGGCATTCAGTACTTC.